The clone carrying this T cell receptor beta chain was found once. Unmatched junction bases numbered 20, after V lost 6 bases and J lost 3 bases. Germline V gene data show CDR1 as MNHEY and CDR2 as SMNVEV (reference sequence). This CDR3 has 19 residues. This record comes from a study of shared clonotypes between healthy human individuals. Clones were read by immunoSEQ multiplex PCR, and TCRdb kept only the in-frame ones, dropping some. The sample records about 2 million clones, around 95% being singletons. The specimen was naive CD4+ T cells sorted from blood. Subset here: CD45RA+ positively selected. The V call is TRBV27, the J call TRBJ1-2; 9 bases match TRBD1. The TCR was taken from a man younger than 35 in good health. The CDR3 here is CASRLGSGTGIGVDYGYTF. The CDR3 DNA reads as TGTGCCAGCAGACTAGGGTCTGGGACAGGGATAGGGGTAGACTATGGCTACACCTTC.